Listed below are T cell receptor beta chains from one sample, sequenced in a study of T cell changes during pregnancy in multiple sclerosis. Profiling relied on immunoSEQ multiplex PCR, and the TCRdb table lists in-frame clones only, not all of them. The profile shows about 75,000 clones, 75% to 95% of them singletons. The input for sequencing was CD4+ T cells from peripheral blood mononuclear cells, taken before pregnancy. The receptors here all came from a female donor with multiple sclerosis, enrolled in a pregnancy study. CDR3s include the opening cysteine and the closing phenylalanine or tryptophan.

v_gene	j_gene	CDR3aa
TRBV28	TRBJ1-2	CASRDNLYGYTF
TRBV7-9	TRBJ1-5	CASSWTGAFNQPQHF
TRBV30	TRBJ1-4	CAWRVGTINEKLFF
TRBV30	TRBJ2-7	CAWGTSGNTYEQYF
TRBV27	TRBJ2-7	CASSFAGRGGSYEQYF
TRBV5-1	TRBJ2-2	CASSTRGTGELFF
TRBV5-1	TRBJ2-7	CASSLAISSYEQYF
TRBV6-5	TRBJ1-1	CASRMDRDGEAFF
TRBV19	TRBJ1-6	CASSTGGGQTLHF
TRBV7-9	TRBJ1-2	CASSLRETNYGYTF
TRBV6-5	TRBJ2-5	CASSYSPPGAGETQYF
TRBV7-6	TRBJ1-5	CASSPDSSDRPQHF
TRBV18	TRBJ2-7	CASSPRVGTEFYEQYF
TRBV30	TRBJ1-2	CAWSAPDRGNYGYTF
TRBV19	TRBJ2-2	CATSGTGGTGELFF
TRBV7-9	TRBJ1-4	CASSWGQAGTGEKLFF
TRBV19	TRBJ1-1	CASSIDRGTEAFF
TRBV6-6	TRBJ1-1	CASTPADTPNTEAFF
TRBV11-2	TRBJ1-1	CASSLVEVSEAFF
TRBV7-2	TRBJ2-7	CASSQNRPGGSYEQYF
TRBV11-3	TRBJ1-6	CASSLGQHVSYNSPLHF
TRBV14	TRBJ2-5	CASSQIPGAETQYF
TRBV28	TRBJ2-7	CASNRAGGGYEQYF
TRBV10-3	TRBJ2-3	CAISTGTASDTQYF